This TCR beta chain emerged from a study of brain T cells in children with intractable seizures. Study observations and caveats: Only CDR3 sequence similarity suggested viral specificity, without known HCMV serostatus. Clones missing pre-surgery may reflect undersampling of that blood sample.

The time point denotes: blood from clinic visit 5 months post-surgery; TSC patient then seizure free. Surgery cases with the highest brain T cell transcript signatures were chosen for sequencing. Before surgery, patients took at least one anti-epileptic drug. CDR1 DFQATT and CDR2 SNEGSKA come from the germline V gene (reference sequence). V was pared by 3 bases and J by 2 bases, with 9 bases of the junction left unmatched. The CDR3 is made up of 15 amino acids. The protocol was immunoSEQ multiplex PCR, while the TCRdb copy is restricted to in-frame clones and leaves out a portion. The profile shows around 340,000 clones, 93% of them singletons. Worth noting for this clone: No antigen is known for it.

The chain recombines TRBV20-1 with TRBJ2-5; 7 bases match TRBD2. Specimen: peripheral blood, collected roughly 5 months after surgery. This receptor was identified in a boy in the first two years of life with tuberous sclerosis and intractable seizures. CDR3: CSASPPSGPQETQYF. In nucleotides, the CDR3 is TGCAGTGCTAGTCCCCCTAGCGGACCTCAAGAGACCCAGTACTTC.